This TCR beta chain was obtained from a study of cytomegalovirus exposure and HLA in healthy donors. Vbeta (60) and Jbeta (13) primers were used in the PCR. The data were produced by immunoSEQ multiplex PCR, yet TCRdb's version contains in-frame clones alone and is incomplete. This sample has about 160,000 clones; roughly 80% occur once, and the top ten carry about 4.5%. Overall study results and limits: In a later analysis, most CMV-associated TCR beta chains appeared HLA-restricted. For most TCR beta V segments, an earlier analysis put the productive rate at about 87% or about 30% of the time. As a later analysis revealed, the rate of TCR association differed by HLA locus, with DRB1 most and HLA-C fewest.

As to this clone: Its antigen remains unidentified. At one end the junction does not follow the germline gene, possibly because of a read error.

The CDR3 covers 12 residues. The germline gives CDR1 SEHNR, CDR2 FQNEAQ (reference sequence). Sequencing was performed on PBMCs. The TCR sequence derives from a man in his forties in good health and CMV-seronegative. This rearrangement joins TRBV7-9 to TRBJ2-1; 8 nucleotides align to TRBD2. In DNA form, the CDR3 reads TGTTCCAGCAGCTACCTAGCGGGCGAGCAGTTCTTC. As protein: CSSSYLAGEQFF.